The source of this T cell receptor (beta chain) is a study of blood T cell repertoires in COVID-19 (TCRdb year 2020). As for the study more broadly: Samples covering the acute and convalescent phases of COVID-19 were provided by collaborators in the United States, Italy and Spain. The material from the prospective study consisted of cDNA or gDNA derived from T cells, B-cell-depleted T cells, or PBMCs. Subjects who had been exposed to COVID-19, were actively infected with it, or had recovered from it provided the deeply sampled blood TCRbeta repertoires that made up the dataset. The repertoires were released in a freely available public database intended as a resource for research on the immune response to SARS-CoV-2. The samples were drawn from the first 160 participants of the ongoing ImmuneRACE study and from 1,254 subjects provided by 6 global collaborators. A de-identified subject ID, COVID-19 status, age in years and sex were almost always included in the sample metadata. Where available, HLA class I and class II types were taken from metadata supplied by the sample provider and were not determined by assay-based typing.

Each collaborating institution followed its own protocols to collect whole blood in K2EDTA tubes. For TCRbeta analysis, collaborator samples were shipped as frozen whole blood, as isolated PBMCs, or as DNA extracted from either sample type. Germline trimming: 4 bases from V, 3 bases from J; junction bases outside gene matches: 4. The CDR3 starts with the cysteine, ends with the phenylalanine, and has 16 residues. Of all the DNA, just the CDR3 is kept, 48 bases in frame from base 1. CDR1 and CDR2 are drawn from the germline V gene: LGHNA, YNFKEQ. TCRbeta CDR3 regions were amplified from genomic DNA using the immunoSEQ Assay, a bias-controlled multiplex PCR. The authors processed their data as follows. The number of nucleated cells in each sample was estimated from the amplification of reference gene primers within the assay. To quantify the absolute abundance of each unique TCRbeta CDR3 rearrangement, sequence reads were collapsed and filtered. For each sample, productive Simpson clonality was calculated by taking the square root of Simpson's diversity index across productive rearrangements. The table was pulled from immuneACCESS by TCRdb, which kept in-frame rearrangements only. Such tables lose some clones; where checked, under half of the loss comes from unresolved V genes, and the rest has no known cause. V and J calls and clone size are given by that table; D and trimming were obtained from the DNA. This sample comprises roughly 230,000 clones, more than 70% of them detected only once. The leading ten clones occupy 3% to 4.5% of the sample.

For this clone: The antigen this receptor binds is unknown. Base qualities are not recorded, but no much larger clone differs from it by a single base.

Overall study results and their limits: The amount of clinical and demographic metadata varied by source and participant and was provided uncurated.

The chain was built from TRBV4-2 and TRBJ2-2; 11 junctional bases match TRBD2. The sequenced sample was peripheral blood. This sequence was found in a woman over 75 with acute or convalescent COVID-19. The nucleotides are TGTGCCAGCAGCCCCGGGACTAGCGGTCACACCGGGGAGCTGTTTTTT. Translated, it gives CASSPGTSGHTGELFF.